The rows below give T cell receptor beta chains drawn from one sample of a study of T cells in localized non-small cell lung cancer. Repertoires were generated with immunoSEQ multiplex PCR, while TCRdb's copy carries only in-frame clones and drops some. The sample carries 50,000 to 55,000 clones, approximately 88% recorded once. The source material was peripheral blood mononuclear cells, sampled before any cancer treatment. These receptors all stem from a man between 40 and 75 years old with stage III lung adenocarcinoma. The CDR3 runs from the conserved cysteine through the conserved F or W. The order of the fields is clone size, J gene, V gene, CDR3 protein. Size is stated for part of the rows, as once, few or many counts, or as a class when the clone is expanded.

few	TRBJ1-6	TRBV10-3	CAISAASSDSPLHF
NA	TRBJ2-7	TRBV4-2	CASSQARLAGGLLYEQYF
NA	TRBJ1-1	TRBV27	CASIYGEEAFF
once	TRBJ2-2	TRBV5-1	CASSLGTANTGELFF
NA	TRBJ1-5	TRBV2	CASGQVSNQPQHF
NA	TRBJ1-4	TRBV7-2	CASSLNRLGANEKLFF
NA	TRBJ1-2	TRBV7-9	CASSSDRDPRGYTF
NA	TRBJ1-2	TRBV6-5	CASSYPGRGYTF
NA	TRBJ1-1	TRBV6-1	CASSLYRGDEAFF
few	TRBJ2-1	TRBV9	CASSPRQGHEQFF
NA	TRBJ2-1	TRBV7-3	CASSSGGRVYNEQFF
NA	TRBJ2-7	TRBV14	CASSHGQGIPYEQYF
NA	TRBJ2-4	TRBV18	CASSPPGGDLKNIQYF
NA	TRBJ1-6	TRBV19	CASRNRINSPLHF
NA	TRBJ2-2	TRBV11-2	CASSLSNSGRNTGELFF
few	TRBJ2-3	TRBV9	CASSVAFGSGGLDTQYF
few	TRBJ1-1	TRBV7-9	CASSGDSGITEAFF
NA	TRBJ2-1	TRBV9	CASTTRTGGSYNEQFF
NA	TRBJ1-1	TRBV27	CASSIRTGLTEAFF
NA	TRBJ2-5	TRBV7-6	CASSLGARVSQETQYF
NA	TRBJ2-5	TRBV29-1	CSGGGFQETQYF
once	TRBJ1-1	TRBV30	CAWSHRDRDTEAFF
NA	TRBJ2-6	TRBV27	CASSAAAGANVLTF
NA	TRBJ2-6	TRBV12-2	CASRLGVTGANVLTF
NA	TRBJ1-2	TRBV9	CASSVATANYGYTF
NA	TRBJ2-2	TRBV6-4	CASSKGQGANTGELFF
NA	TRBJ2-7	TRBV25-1	CASSAGGTEVSYEQYF
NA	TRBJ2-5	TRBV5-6	CASSLAAEETQYF
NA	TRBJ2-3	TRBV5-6	CASSLVLAGTDTQYF
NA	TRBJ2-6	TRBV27	CASSLAGGLTGANVLTF
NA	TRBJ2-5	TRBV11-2	CASSATRETQYF
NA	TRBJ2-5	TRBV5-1	CASREDGRRQETQYF
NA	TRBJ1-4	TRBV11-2	CASSRAGGYEKLFF
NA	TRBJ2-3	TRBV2	CASSARLTRTDTQYF
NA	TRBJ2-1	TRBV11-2	CASSLISGGNEQFF
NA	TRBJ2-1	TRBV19	CASSLPGDNEQFF
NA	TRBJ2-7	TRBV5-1	CASSFRAGNYEQYF
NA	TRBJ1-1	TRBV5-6	CASSWADQGGTEAFF
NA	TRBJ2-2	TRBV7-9	CASSSGGRPNTGELFF
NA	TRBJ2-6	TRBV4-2	CASSQEVVPSGAGANVLTF
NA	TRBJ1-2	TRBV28	CASSYRENGYTF
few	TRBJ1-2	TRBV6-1	CASRTDLGRDYGYTF
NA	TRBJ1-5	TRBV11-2	CASSFGGFSNQPQHF
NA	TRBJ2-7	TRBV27	CASSLSGWGPSYEQYF
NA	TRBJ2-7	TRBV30	CAWGISGYEQYF
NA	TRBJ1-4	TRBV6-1	CASSEGTGYYEKLFF
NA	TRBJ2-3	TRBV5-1	CASSSGLQGSTDTQYF
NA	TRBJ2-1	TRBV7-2	CASSLVASSNDEQFF
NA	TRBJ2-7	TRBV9	CASSVGGESYEQYF
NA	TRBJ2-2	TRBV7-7	CASSPDREGTGELFF
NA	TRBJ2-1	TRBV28	CASSPWRTSYNEQFF
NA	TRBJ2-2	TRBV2	CASTPGQGNTGELFF
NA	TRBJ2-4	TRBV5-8	CASSVGTGGVWDIQYF
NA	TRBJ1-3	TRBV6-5	CATRQGSGNTIYF